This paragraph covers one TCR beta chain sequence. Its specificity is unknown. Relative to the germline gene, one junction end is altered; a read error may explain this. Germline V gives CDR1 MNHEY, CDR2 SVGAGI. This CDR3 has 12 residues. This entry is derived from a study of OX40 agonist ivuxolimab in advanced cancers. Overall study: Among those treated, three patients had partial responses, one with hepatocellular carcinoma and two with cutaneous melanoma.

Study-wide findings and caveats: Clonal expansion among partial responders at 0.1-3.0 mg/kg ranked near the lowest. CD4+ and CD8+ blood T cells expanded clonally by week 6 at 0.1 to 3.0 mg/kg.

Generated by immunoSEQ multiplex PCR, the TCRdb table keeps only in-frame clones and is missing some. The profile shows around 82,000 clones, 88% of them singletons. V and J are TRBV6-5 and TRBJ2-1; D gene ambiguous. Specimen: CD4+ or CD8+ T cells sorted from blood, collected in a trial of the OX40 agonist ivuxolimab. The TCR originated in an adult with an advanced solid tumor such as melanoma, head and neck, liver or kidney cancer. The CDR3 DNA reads TGCCGGGTCACAAGCTCCTACAATGAGCAGTTCTTC. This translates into CRVTSSYNEQFF.